The rows below give T cell receptor beta chains drawn from one sample of a study of blood T cell repertoires in COVID-19. Sequencing was performed with immunoSEQ multiplex PCR; in TCRdb, only in-frame clones are kept and a portion is missing. Among about 75,000 clones, around 89% were seen once, and the ten largest hold around 9.8%. Sequences were obtained from peripheral blood. The receptors were gathered from a human donor in a cohort sampled during active COVID-19. Each CDR3 is given without its conserved first and last residue.

v_gene | CDR3aa
TRBV19 | ASSTPGTDVNEQF
TRBV18 | ASSPSGTPTGEQY
TRBV3-1/TRBV3-2 | ASSPGTGDQPQH
TRBV4-1 | ASSQAPGSLIDQPQH
TRBV6-5 | ASRRTGYTGELF
TRBV10-3 | ASRQGPNTEAF
TRBV19 | ASSILTGNGYT
TRBV9 | ASSVSIHEQF
TRBV4-2 | ASSQDYDSSYEQY
TRBV2 | ASTVSRNEQF
TRBV2 | ASSVDGGSNTGELF
TRBV27 | ASSLFLGGPKMNTEAF
TRBV5-8 | ASSPEPRAETQY
TRBV9 | ASSWGGGSSTDTQY
TRBV5-5 | ASSLSGTGDYEQY
TRBV28 | ASNPLSGADSGNTIY
TRBV5-1 | ASSPTGAGGLETQY
TRBV6-5 | ASYGQMSSYEQY
TRBV18 | ASSLRGTNEKLF
TRBV28 | ASSPRTGGPTYEQY
TRBV14 | ASSQDLGGGAFRTDTQY
TRBV11-3 | ASSLEGLAGDEQF
TRBV2 | ASRETGHTGELF
TRBV21-1 | ANPRGGSAYEQY
TRBV18 | ASSRDFDRAIPYGYT
TRBV6-1 | ASSETTGYNQPQH
TRBV4-2 | ASSQVRQGKDTEAF
TRBV7-3 | ASSQSGGVNEQF
TRBV29-1 | SVERTGGGYGYT
TRBV2 | ASSVAGAYGYT
TRBV14 | ASSLTPGTRRTGELF
TRBV15 | ATSRSRDRGYPTQY
TRBV30 | AWSVEGAGQY
TRBV28 | ASSPRDSGLH
TRBV12-3/TRBV12-4 | ASSPGTKQF
TRBV7-9 | ASSLATGGPIEQF
TRBV19 | ASSISVSRGGREQF
TRBV30 | ACHPGTGAGNTIY
TRBV10-2 | ASGRAAGELF
TRBV3-1/TRBV3-2 | ASSRGTGDTGELF
TRBV9 | ASSERLAGGQETQY
TRBV7-6 | ASSKTARGMNTEAF
TRBV3-1/TRBV3-2 | ASSQIYPLSYEQY
TRBV10-3 | AISGQGAFGANVLT
TRBV4-1 | ASSPQKTQVRETQY
TRBV21-1 | ASSADRRPPLAGGPEEPGEQY
TRBV30 | AWSVRQGINYGYT
TRBV4-1 | ASSQDLANRGVSDTQY